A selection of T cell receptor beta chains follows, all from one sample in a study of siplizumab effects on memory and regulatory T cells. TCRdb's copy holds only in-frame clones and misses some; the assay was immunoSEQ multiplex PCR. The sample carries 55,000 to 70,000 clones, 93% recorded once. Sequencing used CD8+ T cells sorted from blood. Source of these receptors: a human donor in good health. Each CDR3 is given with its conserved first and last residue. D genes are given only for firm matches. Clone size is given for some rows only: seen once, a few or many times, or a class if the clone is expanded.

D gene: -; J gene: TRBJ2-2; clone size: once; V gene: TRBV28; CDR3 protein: CASSPREGTGELFF; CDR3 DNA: TGTGCCAGCAGTCCCAGGGAAGGCACCGGGGAGCTGTTTTTT
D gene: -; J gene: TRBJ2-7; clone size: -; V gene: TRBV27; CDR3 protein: CASSLYGTGAYEQYF; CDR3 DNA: TGTGCCAGCAGTTTATATGGGACCGGGGCCTACGAGCAGTACTTC
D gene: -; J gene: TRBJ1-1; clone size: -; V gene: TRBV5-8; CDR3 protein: CASSLKTGEAFF; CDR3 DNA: TGTGCCAGCAGCTTGAAGACGGGTGAAGCTTTCTTT
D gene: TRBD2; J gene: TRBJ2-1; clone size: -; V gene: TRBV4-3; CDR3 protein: CASSQGLAGLAFF; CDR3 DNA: TGCGCCAGCAGCCAGGGACTAGCGGGCTTAGCTTTCTTC
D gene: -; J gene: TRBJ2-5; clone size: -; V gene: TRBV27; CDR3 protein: CASSLVRAETQYF; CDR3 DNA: TGTGCCAGCAGTTTGGTGAGGGCAGAGACCCAGTACTTC
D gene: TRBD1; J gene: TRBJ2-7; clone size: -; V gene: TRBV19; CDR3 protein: CASRPGTGFSYEQYF; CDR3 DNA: TGTGCCAGTAGACCCGGGACAGGTTTTTCCTACGAGCAGTACTTC
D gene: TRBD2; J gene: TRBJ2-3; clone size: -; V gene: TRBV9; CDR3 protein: CASSVDPRRESADTQYF; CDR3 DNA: TGTGCCAGCAGCGTAGATCCCCGGCGGGAGAGCGCAGATACGCAGTATTTT
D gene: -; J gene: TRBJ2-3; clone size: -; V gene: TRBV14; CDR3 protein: CASSQEQDGPREDTQYF; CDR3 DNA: TGTGCCAGCAGCCAAGAACAGGACGGTCCAAGGGAGGATACGCAGTATTTT
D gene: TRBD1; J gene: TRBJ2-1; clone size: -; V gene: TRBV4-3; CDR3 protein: CASSQALLGTGGYEQFF; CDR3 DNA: TGCGCCAGCAGCCAAGCCTTGCTCGGGACAGGGGGCTATGAGCAGTTCTTC
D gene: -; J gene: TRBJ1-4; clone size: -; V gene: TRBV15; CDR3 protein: CATSREGRTATNEKLFF; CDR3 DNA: TGTGCCACCAGCAGAGAAGGCAGGACCGCAACTAATGAAAAACTGTTTTTT
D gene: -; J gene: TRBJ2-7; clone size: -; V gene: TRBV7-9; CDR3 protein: CASSPGAYEQYF; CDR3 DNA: TGTGCCAGCAGCCCCGGGGCCTACGAGCAGTACTTC
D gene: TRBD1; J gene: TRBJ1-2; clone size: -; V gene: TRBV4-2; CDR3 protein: CASSPTRDRGYGYTF; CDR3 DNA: TGTGCCAGCAGCCCTACAAGGGACAGGGGCTATGGCTACACCTTC
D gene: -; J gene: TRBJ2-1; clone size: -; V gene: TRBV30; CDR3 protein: CAWSQPRNPRAHEQFF; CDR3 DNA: TGTGCCTGGAGCCAACCCCGGAACCCCAGGGCGCACGAGCAGTTCTTC
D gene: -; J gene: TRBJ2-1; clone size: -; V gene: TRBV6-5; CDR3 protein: CASSYSQVYNEQFF; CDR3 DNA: TGTGCCAGCAGTTACTCTCAGGTATACAATGAGCAGTTCTTC
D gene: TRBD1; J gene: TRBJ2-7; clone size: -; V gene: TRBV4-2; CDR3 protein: CASSQAGGGTVYEQYF; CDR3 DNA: TGTGCCAGCAGCCAAGCTGGGGGTGGGACAGTCTACGAGCAGTACTTC
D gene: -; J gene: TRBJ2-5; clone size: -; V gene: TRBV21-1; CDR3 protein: CASSKGGVLWETQYF; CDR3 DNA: TGTGCCAGCAGCAAAGGAGGGGTATTGTGGGAGACCCAGTACTTC
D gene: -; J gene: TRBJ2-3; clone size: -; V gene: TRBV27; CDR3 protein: CASSFLSNTDTQYF; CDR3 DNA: TGTGCCAGCAGTTTCTTGTCTAACACAGATACGCAGTATTTT
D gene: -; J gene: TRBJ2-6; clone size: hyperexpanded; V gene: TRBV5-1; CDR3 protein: CAIGHSSGANVLTF; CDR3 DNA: TGCGCCATTGGCCACTCCTCTGGGGCCAACGTCCTGACTTTC
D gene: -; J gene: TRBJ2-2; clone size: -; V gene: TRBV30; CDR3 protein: CAWSVLGVDGELFF; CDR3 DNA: TGTGCCTGGAGTGTACTTGGGGTTGACGGGGAGCTGTTTTTT
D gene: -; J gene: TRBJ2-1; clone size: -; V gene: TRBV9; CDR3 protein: CASSPGGGPHNEQFF; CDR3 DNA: TGTGCCAGCAGCCCTGGGGGGGGCCCCCACAATGAGCAGTTCTTC